The T cell receptor beta chain under discussion was sequenced for a study of T cell responses to AZD1222 COVID-19 vaccine. Whole-study findings and limits: Nearly half of spike-specific TCRs reportedly target unmutated variant regions.

The CDR3 is 15 residues long. V was clipped by 1 base and J by 2 bases; unmatched bases: 3. The germline CDR1 and CDR2 sequences are SGHTA and FQGNSA. As regards this clone: Its matching antigen is unknown.

Produced via immunoSEQ multiplex PCR; TCRdb's table is partial and in-frame only. The table lists 85,000 to 100,000 clones, approximately 90% of them singletons. The chain links TRBV7-2 to TRBJ1-2; 8 nucleotides match TRBD1. This specimen was peripheral blood, taken on day 0 of AZD1222 vaccination. The receptor was isolated from an adult in good health. The CDR3: CASSLVGQGNYGYTF. CDR3 DNA sequence: TGTGCCAGCAGCTTAGTCGGACAGGGAAACTATGGCTACACCTTC.